The rows below give T cell receptor beta chains drawn from one sample of a study of blood T cell repertoires in COVID-19. Data came from immunoSEQ multiplex PCR; TCRdb stores just in-frame clones and leaves some out. The sample has 95,000 to 150,000 clones, about 80% seen once. The specimen sequenced was peripheral blood. These receptors all stem from a woman at least 80 years old with acute or convalescent COVID-19. Each CDR3 is given with its conserved first and last residue. The D gene is left open where the match is weak. Clone size is shown for a subset of rows, as once, few, many or a class of expanded clone.

size,D,J,V,CDR3,DNA
once,.,TRBJ2-6,TRBV11-2,CASSLKASSGANVLTF,TGTGCCAGCAGCTTAAAGGCTAGCTCTGGGGCCAACGTCCTGACTTTC
.,.,TRBJ1-4,TRBV2,CASSSLLPATNEKLFF,TGTGCCAGCAGTTCTCTACTACCAGCAACTAATGAAAAACTGTTTTTT
.,.,TRBJ1-6,TRBV3-1/TRBV3-2,CASSQEWEGLDNSPLHF,TGTGCCAGCAGCCAAGAATGGGAGGGGCTGGATAATTCACCCCTCCACTTT
.,.,TRBJ2-1,TRBV6-2/TRBV6-3,CASSYTLAYFF,TGTGCCAGCAGTTATACGCTAGCGTATTTCTTC
.,.,TRBJ2-1,TRBV18,CASSPVGPDNEQFF,TGTGCCAGCTCACCTGTGGGGCCCGACAATGAGCAGTTCTTC
.,TRBD2,TRBJ2-7,TRBV2,CASTGGTSYEQYF,TGTGCCAGCACTGGCGGGACTAGTTACGAGCAGTACTTC
.,.,TRBJ1-2,TRBV10-3,CAISESGGYGYTF,TGTGCCATCAGTGAGTCGGGGGGGTATGGCTACACCTTC
.,.,TRBJ2-3,TRBV11-3,CASSNPGDTQYF,TGTGCCAGCAGCAACCCAGGAGATACGCAGTATTTT
.,.,TRBJ1-3,TRBV7-8,CASSSTLRGGNTIYF,TGTGCCAGCAGCTCGACCCTCAGAGGAGGAAACACCATATATTTT
.,.,TRBJ2-6,TRBV6-1,CASSESTGIGANVLTF,TGTGCCAGCAGTGAATCCACAGGGATTGGGGCCAACGTCCTGACTTTC
.,.,TRBJ1-5,TRBV3-1/TRBV3-2,CASSGTGNSNQPQHF,TGTGCCAGCAGCGGTACAGGGAATAGCAATCAGCCCCAGCATTTT
.,.,TRBJ1-2,TRBV5-1,CASSLSQGGYGYTF,TGCGCCAGCAGCTTGTCACAGGGCGGGTATGGCTACACCTTC
.,TRBD2,TRBJ2-5,TRBV2,CASQEREQETQYF,TGTGCCAGTCAGGAGCGGGAACAAGAGACCCAGTACTTC
.,.,TRBJ1-2,TRBV7-8,CASSLVAGEANYGYTF,TGTGCCAGCAGCTTAGTCGCAGGTGAAGCTAACTATGGCTACACCTTC
.,.,TRBJ2-7,TRBV18,CASSPIVAPSYEQYF,TGTGCCAGCTCACCAATTGTAGCACCATCCTACGAGCAGTACTTC
.,TRBD2,TRBJ2-1,TRBV24-1,CATSAIAGAYNEQFF,TGTGCCACCAGTGCCATAGCGGGGGCCTACAATGAGCAGTTCTTC
.,.,TRBJ1-2,TRBV25-1,CASSPDRGSQDGYTF,TGTGCCAGCAGTCCAGACCGGGGTTCCCAAGATGGCTACACCTTC
.,.,TRBJ1-1,TRBV5-1,CASSRGSVNTEAFF,TGCGCCAGCAGCAGAGGGTCCGTGAACACTGAAGCTTTCTTT
once,.,TRBJ2-5,TRBV19,CASSIAQFQETQYF,TGTGCCAGTAGTATAGCACAGTTCCAAGAGACCCAGTACTTC
once,.,TRBJ2-1,TRBV7-3,CASSFRQNNEQFF,TGTGCCAGCAGCTTTCGACAGAACAATGAGCAGTTCTTC
.,.,TRBJ1-6,TRBV11-2,CASSLAGAYNSPLHF,TGTGCCAGCAGCTTAGCGGGGGCCTATAATTCACCCCTCCACTTT
.,.,TRBJ2-3,TRBV7-2,CASSFRWLSGSTDTQYF,TGTGCCAGCAGCTTCAGGTGGTTGTCAGGGAGCACAGATACGCAGTATTTT
.,.,TRBJ2-1,TRBV5-5,CASSLQGNSYNEQFF,TGTGCCAGCAGCTTGCAGGGTAACTCCTACAATGAGCAGTTCTTC
.,TRBD1,TRBJ1-5,TRBV10-2,CASRATIGQGSNQPQHF,TGCGCCAGCAGGGCTACAATCGGACAGGGGAGCAATCAGCCCCAGCATTTT
.,TRBD1,TRBJ2-5,TRBV9,CASSLHQGVEETQYF,TGTGCCAGCAGCTTACATCAGGGGGTGGAAGAGACCCAGTACTTC
once,.,TRBJ1-6,TRBV7-2,CASSLAGNAGNSPLHF,TGTGCCAGCAGTCTTGCGGGGAATGCTGGGAATTCACCCCTCCACTTT
.,TRBD1,TRBJ1-4,TRBV19,CASSPQRGGNEKLFF,TGTGCCAGTAGTCCCCAGAGAGGGGGCAATGAAAAACTGTTTTTT
.,TRBD2,TRBJ2-4,TRBV3-1/TRBV3-2,CASSRGLAGSGYF,TGTGCCAGCAGCCGGGGACTAGCGGGAAGTGGGTACTTC
few,TRBD2,TRBJ2-7,TRBV2,CASKPGLATYEQYF,TGTGCCAGCAAGCCGGGACTAGCGACCTACGAGCAGTACTTC
.,.,TRBJ1-6,TRBV5-6,CASSLGDNSPLHF,TGTGCCAGCAGCCTCGGGGATAATTCACCCCTCCACTTT
.,.,TRBJ1-1,TRBV19,CASSMQFMSRLGAEAFF,TGTGCCAGTAGTATGCAATTCATGTCGCGTTTGGGGGCTGAGGCTTTCTTT
.,.,TRBJ2-2,TRBV19,CASSEVTGRTGELFF,TGTGCCAGTAGTGAGGTGACAGGGAGGACCGGGGAGCTGTTTTTT
.,TRBD1,TRBJ1-5,TRBV5-8,CASSLAVGTAISNQPQHF,TGTGCCAGCAGCTTGGCCGTAGGGACAGCGATTAGCAATCAGCCCCAGCATTTT
.,TRBD1,TRBJ1-1,TRBV5-5,CASSGNRGTEAFF,TGTGCCAGCAGCGGAAACAGGGGAACTGAAGCTTTCTTT
.,.,TRBJ2-1,TRBV21-1,CASSNHSSYNEQFF,TGTGCCAGCAGCAATCATAGCTCCTACAATGAGCAGTTCTTC
.,.,TRBJ2-7,TRBV5-5,CASSFDIHEQYF,TGTGCCAGCAGCTTCGACATCCACGAGCAGTACTTC
once,.,TRBJ2-1,TRBV28,CASSLEHGEQFF,TGTGCCAGCAGTTTAGAGCATGGTGAGCAGTTCTTC
.,.,TRBJ2-7,TRBV5-1,CASSFQGYEQYF,TGCGCCAGCAGCTTTCAGGGGTACGAGCAGTACTTC
.,TRBD1,TRBJ1-5,TRBV10-2,CASSEGQGRQPQHF,TGCGCCAGCAGTGAGGGACAGGGACGCCAGCCCCAGCATTTT
.,.,TRBJ1-2,TRBV9,CASSVEFGQDGGYTF,TGTGCCAGCAGCGTAGAGTTCGGCCAGGATGGCGGCTACACCTTC